A selection of T cell receptor beta chains follows, all from one sample in a study of T cell responses to AZD1222 COVID-19 vaccine. Sequencing was performed with immunoSEQ multiplex PCR; in TCRdb, only in-frame clones are kept and a portion is missing. The sample lists around 78,000 clones; about nine tenths were seen once. Specimen: peripheral blood, collected on day 0 of MenACWY control vaccination. The receptors were gathered from an adult in good health. Both conserved end residues are part of each CDR3. A D gene is named only where the DNA matches it firmly. Size values are once, few and many counts, or a class for expanded clones, and some rows have none.

V: TRBV18; J: TRBJ1-3; D: -; size: -; DNA: TGTGCCAGCTCACCACCGACAGGCTCTGGAAACACCATATATTTT; CDR3: CASSPPTGSGNTIYF
V: TRBV19; J: TRBJ1-2; D: -; size: -; DNA: TGTGCCAGTGAGGGCTATGGCTACACCTTC; CDR3: CASEGYGYTF
V: TRBV5-1; J: TRBJ2-7; D: TRBD2; size: -; DNA: TGCGCCAGCAGCTTAAGTCTAGCGGACTACGAGCAGTACTTC; CDR3: CASSLSLADYEQYF
V: TRBV6-6; J: TRBJ2-5; D: -; size: -; DNA: TGTGCCAGCGTTAGGGACCTACAAGAGACCCAGTACTTC; CDR3: CASVRDLQETQYF
V: TRBV7-3; J: TRBJ2-2; D: -; size: -; DNA: TGTGCCAGCAGCGCTAACCCAGGGGGGGAGCTGTTTTTT; CDR3: CASSANPGGELFF
V: TRBV28; J: TRBJ1-2; D: -; size: -; DNA: TGTGCCAGCAGTTTTTTCGACTCTCAGAGACTCCTTAACTATGGCTACACCTTC; CDR3: CASSFFDSQRLLNYGYTF
V: TRBV7-9; J: TRBJ1-3; D: TRBD1; size: -; DNA: TGTGCCAGCAGCCCAGGCGGGCAGGGGGCATACACCATATATTTT; CDR3: CASSPGGQGAYTIYF
V: TRBV7-8; J: TRBJ2-1; D: -; size: -; DNA: TGTGCCAGCAGCCGCCTTCGAGGCTACAATGAGCAGTTCTTC; CDR3: CASSRLRGYNEQFF
V: TRBV19; J: TRBJ2-1; D: -; size: -; DNA: TGTGCCAGTAATACAGGAGACACCTACAATGAGCAGTTCTTC; CDR3: CASNTGDTYNEQFF
V: TRBV21-1; J: TRBJ2-7; D: -; size: -; DNA: TGTGCCAGCAGATCACAGGGTCCCAACGAGCAGTACTTC; CDR3: CASRSQGPNEQYF
V: TRBV10-2; J: TRBJ1-1; D: TRBD1; size: -; DNA: TGCGCCAGCAGTAACACAGGGGGAGGCACTGAAGCTTTCTTT; CDR3: CASSNTGGGTEAFF
V: TRBV30; J: TRBJ2-7; D: -; size: -; DNA: TGTGCCTGGAGTGTAACGGGGGAGTTTCCCTACGAGCAGTACTTC; CDR3: CAWSVTGEFPYEQYF
V: TRBV11-2; J: TRBJ2-4; D: -; size: -; DNA: TGTGCCAGCAGCTTAGGAGGGGCACCCGCCAAAAACATTCAGTACTTC; CDR3: CASSLGGAPAKNIQYF
V: TRBV7-9; J: TRBJ1-1; D: -; size: -; DNA: TGTGCCAGCAGCTTTTGGCAGGGAATGACTGAAGCTTTCTTT; CDR3: CASSFWQGMTEAFF
V: TRBV11-2; J: TRBJ2-7; D: TRBD2; size: few; DNA: TGTGCCAGCACCCCCCGGGGGGGGACGGCAGAAGAGCAGTACTTC; CDR3: CASTPRGGTAEEQYF
V: TRBV7-2; J: TRBJ2-7; D: TRBD1; size: -; DNA: TGTGCCAGCAGCTTAGTCCGACAGGGTGAGGGCGAGCAGTACTTC; CDR3: CASSLVRQGEGEQYF
V: TRBV7-9; J: TRBJ2-2; D: -; size: -; DNA: TGTGCCAGCAGCTTAGGGGGACGGAACACCGGGGAGCTGTTTTTT; CDR3: CASSLGGRNTGELFF
V: TRBV20-1; J: TRBJ2-7; D: -; size: once; DNA: TGCAGTGCAGCGCGAGGGGGCGAGCAGTACTTC; CDR3: CSAARGGEQYF
V: TRBV7-9; J: TRBJ1-1; D: -; size: -; DNA: TGTGCCAGCAGCGGGGCCTTCGGCACTGAAGCTTTCTTT; CDR3: CASSGAFGTEAFF
V: TRBV19; J: TRBJ1-3; D: TRBD1; size: -; DNA: TGTGCCAGTAGTCCGACCTCAGGGGGCGGAAACACCATATATTTT; CDR3: CASSPTSGGGNTIYF
V: TRBV7-2; J: TRBJ1-3; D: -; size: -; DNA: TGTGCCAGCAGCAGAGGCGCTGCGTATGTTGGAAACACCATATATTTT; CDR3: CASSRGAAYVGNTIYF
V: TRBV7-6; J: TRBJ2-5; D: -; size: -; DNA: TGTGCCAGCAGCTTAGGGCAGGGCCATGAGACCCAGTACTTC; CDR3: CASSLGQGHETQYF
V: TRBV7-3; J: TRBJ1-1; D: -; size: -; DNA: TGTGCCAGCAGCTCCGGCATGAACACTGAAGCTTTCTTT; CDR3: CASSSGMNTEAFF
V: TRBV2; J: TRBJ2-7; D: TRBD2; size: -; DNA: TGTGCCAGCAGTGAAAAGCGGGAGGTTTTCGAGCAGTACTTC; CDR3: CASSEKREVFEQYF
V: TRBV3-1/TRBV3-2; J: TRBJ1-6; D: -; size: -; DNA: TGTGCCAGCAGCCAAAGGAGCTCCCCCCTCCACTTT; CDR3: CASSQRSSPLHF
V: TRBV6-9; J: TRBJ2-5; D: -; size: -; DNA: TGTGCCAGCAGATTTAACGAGACCCAGTACTTC; CDR3: CASRFNETQYF
V: TRBV28; J: TRBJ2-1; D: -; size: once; DNA: TGTGCCAGCAGTTTTCTTTTAGGTAGCTCCTACAATGAGCAGTTCTTC; CDR3: CASSFLLGSSYNEQFF
V: TRBV24-1; J: TRBJ2-3; D: -; size: -; DNA: TGTGCCACCAGCGGGGCCGAAGCCCAAAGCACAGATACGCAGTATTTT; CDR3: CATSGAEAQSTDTQYF
V: TRBV28; J: TRBJ2-1; D: TRBD2; size: -; DNA: TGTGCCAGCAGTTTATCGGCCAGCGGGGGTTACAATGAGCAGTTCTTC; CDR3: CASSLSASGGYNEQFF
V: TRBV2; J: TRBJ2-3; D: -; size: -; DNA: TGTGCCAGCAGTGGACGGGATACGCAGTATTTT; CDR3: CASSGRDTQYF
V: TRBV30; J: TRBJ2-5; D: -; size: once; DNA: TGTGCCTGGACTCCGGACGGTAGTGGGGAGACCCAGTACTTC; CDR3: CAWTPDGSGETQYF
V: TRBV6-6; J: TRBJ2-7; D: -; size: -; DNA: TGTGCCAGCCAAGGGGGCTACGAGCAGTACTTC; CDR3: CASQGGYEQYF
V: TRBV11-1; J: TRBJ2-1; D: -; size: -; DNA: TGTGCCAGCAGCCCCCTGGTACAGGCCATGAACAATGAGCAGTTCTTC; CDR3: CASSPLVQAMNNEQFF
V: TRBV4-2; J: TRBJ1-2; D: -; size: -; DNA: TGTGCCAGCAGCCAAGAATCGTGGGGGAGGAACTATGGCTACACCTTC; CDR3: CASSQESWGRNYGYTF
V: TRBV3-1/TRBV3-2; J: TRBJ1-4; D: TRBD1; size: -; DNA: TGTGCCAGCAGCCAGACCGGGACAGGGGCAAGCGAAAAACTGTTTTTT; CDR3: CASSQTGTGASEKLFF
V: TRBV2; J: TRBJ1-2; D: -; size: -; DNA: TGTGCCAGCACGGGATCGGCGATAGGAGACTATGGCTACACCTTC; CDR3: CASTGSAIGDYGYTF
V: TRBV20-1; J: TRBJ2-1; D: TRBD2; size: -; DNA: TGCAGTGCTAGTCAAGCGGGAGGTTTCTACAATGAGCAGTTCTTC; CDR3: CSASQAGGFYNEQFF
V: TRBV9; J: TRBJ2-1; D: -; size: -; DNA: TGTGCCAGCAGCGTATCCCGAGGGGGTTCCTACAATGAGCAGTTCTTC; CDR3: CASSVSRGGSYNEQFF
V: TRBV7-9; J: TRBJ1-1; D: TRBD1; size: -; DNA: TGTGCCAGCAGGCCGGGACAGGGGTTATCCACTGAAGCTTTCTTT; CDR3: CASRPGQGLSTEAFF
V: TRBV9; J: TRBJ2-5; D: -; size: -; DNA: TGTGCCAGCAGCGGTCAAGAGACCCAGTACTTC; CDR3: CASSGQETQYF
V: TRBV5-1; J: TRBJ1-2; D: -; size: -; DNA: TGCGCCAGCAGCGAGGGAGGGGGAAGCTATGGCTACACCTTC; CDR3: CASSEGGGSYGYTF
V: TRBV4-1; J: TRBJ1-4; D: TRBD1; size: -; DNA: TGCGCCAGCAGCCAAGGACAGGGAAGTGAAAAACTGTTTTTT; CDR3: CASSQGQGSEKLFF
V: TRBV28; J: TRBJ1-2; D: -; size: -; DNA: TGTGCCAGCAGGATAACAGGGACTAACTATGGCTACACCTTC; CDR3: CASRITGTNYGYTF
V: TRBV6-5; J: TRBJ1-3; D: -; size: -; DNA: TGTGCCAGCAGCCCGGCAGGGGCACGAGGAAACACCATATATTTT; CDR3: CASSPAGARGNTIYF
V: TRBV5-3; J: TRBJ2-1; D: -; size: -; DNA: TGTGCCAGAAGCTTGGTGGGGACCTACAATGAGCAGTTCTTC; CDR3: CARSLVGTYNEQFF
V: TRBV29-1; J: TRBJ1-5; D: -; size: -; DNA: TGCAGCGTTGAAGGGGGGGTGGGGACCCAGCATTTT; CDR3: CSVEGGVGTQHF
V: TRBV10-3; J: TRBJ2-1; D: -; size: -; DNA: TGTGCCATCGGCGGGTACAATGAGCAGTTCTTC; CDR3: CAIGGYNEQFF
V: TRBV7-2; J: TRBJ2-7; D: -; size: once; DNA: TGTGCCAGCAGCCGTGGAGACTACGAGCAGTACTTC; CDR3: CASSRGDYEQYF
V: TRBV24-1; J: TRBJ2-7; D: -; size: -; DNA: TGTGCCACCGGACAGAACTCCAGTCCCGAGCAGTACTTC; CDR3: CATGQNSSPEQYF
V: TRBV6-2/TRBV6-3; J: TRBJ2-3; D: TRBD2; size: -; DNA: TGTGCCAGCAGTCTGACCTCAGCGGGAGCCTACACAGATACGCAGTATTTT; CDR3: CASSLTSAGAYTDTQYF
V: TRBV2; J: TRBJ2-1; D: TRBD2; size: -; DNA: TGTGCCAGCAGGTCAACTAGCGGGAGCTACAATGAGCAGTTCTTC; CDR3: CASRSTSGSYNEQFF
V: TRBV19; J: TRBJ1-3; D: -; size: few; DNA: TGTGCCTGTGAGGCCGACAGGTCAACTGGAAACACCATATATTTT; CDR3: CACEADRSTGNTIYF
V: TRBV28; J: TRBJ2-1; D: TRBD2; size: -; DNA: TGTGCCAGCAGATTATCGGGAGGGCCTCCACAGGAGCAGTTCTTC; CDR3: CASRLSGGPPQEQFF
V: TRBV7-9; J: TRBJ2-5; D: -; size: -; DNA: TGTGCCAGCAGCTCCCCGCCGTCTAGGGAGACCCAGTACTTC; CDR3: CASSSPPSRETQYF
V: TRBV28; J: TRBJ2-7; D: TRBD1; size: -; DNA: TGTGCCAGCAGCGGACCCGGCAAGACAGGGGTCTACGAGCAGTACTTC; CDR3: CASSGPGKTGVYEQYF
V: TRBV16; J: TRBJ1-4; D: -; size: -; DNA: TGTGCCAGCAGCCTTTCCCCGGCAGCAACTAATGAAAAACTGTTTTTT; CDR3: CASSLSPAATNEKLFF
V: TRBV2; J: TRBJ1-4; D: -; size: -; DNA: TGTGCCAGCTGGGCCGCGCGCCAGCTAGAAAAACTGTTTTTT; CDR3: CASWAARQLEKLFF